This passage covers 8 T cell receptor beta chains from one sample sequenced in a study of T-cell memory formation after mild COVID-19. MiXCR, applied by TCRdb to the 5' RACE reads, yields one record per CDR3 protein. The sample lists about 5,500 distinct CDR3 sequences, roughly 20% occurring once. Material: PBMCs or a T cell subset sorted from them (not recorded which). The receptors derive from an adult woman who had mild COVID-19 (a few samples of this study predate the infection). Cell type and time point are not known.

This clonotype is medium-sized by share. V and J are TRBV20-1 and TRBJ2-3, with D unclear. V shed 1 base and J shed 6 bases, with 23 bases lying between them. CDR3 length equals 17 residues. CDR1 is DFQATT and CDR2 is SNEGSKA in the germline V gene (reference sequence). CDR3 sequence: CSARVLRSASFEDTQYF. For the CDR3, the DNA is TGCAGTGCTAGAGTTTTACGGAGCGCCTCTTTTGAGGATACGCAGTATTTT.

This clonotype was found a few times. The genes are TRBV10-3 and TRBJ2-3; 7 bases are shared with TRBD2. J lost 6 bases, V lost 10 bases, and 13 bases had no gene match. This CDR3 is built from 14 residues. Germline lookup yields CDR1 ENHRY and CDR2 SYGVKD. The CDR3 sequence: CATREAGVWDTQYF. The CDR3 coding sequence is TGTGCCACCCGGGAGGCGGGAGTGTGGGATACGCAGTATTTT.

V usage is TRBV11-3 and J usage is TRBJ1-6, with 8 bases matching TRBD1. Germline values: CDR1 SGHNT, CDR2 YENEEA. This CDR3 comprises 14 residues. V lost 5 bases and J lost 10; bases outside the gene matches: 7. The DNA of the CDR3 is TGTGCCAGCAGCCGCGTCACAGGGGGGTCACCCCTCCACTTT. As protein: CASSRVTGGSPLHF.

This clonotype was counted at least ten times. This chain connects TRBV6-2 or TRBV6-3 to TRBJ1-1, with TRBD1 matching over 8 bases. CDR3 length: 15 amino acids. Germline loops: CDR1 MNHEY, CDR2 SVGEGT. The trim removed 8 bases at V and 0 bases at J, leaving 8 bases unmatched. CDR3 region: CASGGQDHLNTEAFF. In DNA, the CDR3 is TGTGCCAGCGGGGGACAGGATCATTTGAACACTGAAGCTTTCTTT.

This clonotype qualifies as medium-sized (0.01 to 0.1%). The rearrangement links TRBV10-3 to TRBJ2-3; weak D call: TRBD2 (6 bases). Trimming shortened V by 4 bases and J by 3 bases, and 20 bases separated the two germline ends. CDR3 size: 17 residues. Germline lookup yields CDR1 ENHRY and CDR2 SYGVKD. CDR3 coding DNA: TGTGCCATCAGTGCGTTACTAGCTTGGTCGAAGACAGATACGCAGTATTTT. Translating it yields CAISALLAWSKTDTQYF.

This clonotype is labeled medium-sized (0.01 to 0.1%). The rearrangement uses TRBV12-3 or TRBV12-4 and TRBJ2-7; 8 nucleotides align to TRBD1. The trim removed 3 bases at V and 0 bases at J, leaving 1 base unmatched. This CDR3 has 14 amino acids. Here the CDR3 reads CASSFGTGSYEQYF. The CDR3 region has the DNA TGTGCCAGCAGTTTCGGGACAGGCTCCTACGAGCAGTACTTC.

V and J are TRBV7-2 and TRBJ2-5; 7 positions agree with TRBD1. This CDR3 has 14 residues. Per the germline V gene, CDR1 is SGHTA and CDR2 is FQGNSA. With 2 bases clipped from V and 5 bases from J, the junction kept 5 bases outside the gene matches. The CDR3 loop is CASSLQTGMETQYF. In DNA form, the CDR3 reads TGTGCCAGCAGCTTACAGACAGGGATGGAGACCCAGTACTTC.

This clonotype was recorded many times. The CDR3 sequence is CASSQVHGTGFYEQYF. The CDR3 DNA reads as TGTGCCAGCAGCCAAGTTCACGGGACAGGGTTCTACGAGCAGTACTTC. V gene TRBV3-1 combines with J gene TRBJ2-7, with TRBD1 identical over 9 bases. The junction had 7 bases not matched to a gene; V was cut back by 1 base and J by 3 bases. CDR3 length equals 16 residues. Germline CDR1 reads LGHDT; CDR2 reads YNNKEL (reference sequence).